This is a list of T cell receptor beta chains from one sample in a study of blood T cell repertoires in COVID-19. Some clones are missing from TCRdb's copy, which holds only in-frame ones; the method was immunoSEQ multiplex PCR. The table lists some 280,000 clones, 89% of them singletons. Sequenced input: peripheral blood. The origin of the receptors is a woman aged 55-75 years with acute or convalescent COVID-19. Each CDR3 is given with its conserved first and last residue. Fields, in order: CDR3 DNA, CDR3 protein, J gene, clone size, V gene, D gene. The D gene is left open where the match is weak. Only some rows state a clone size, as once, few, many or a class for expanded clones.

CDR3nt: TGTGCCAGCAGCTTAGCGAACGGGTCTGGCTACACCTTC
CDR3aa: CASSLANGSGYTF
j_gene: TRBJ1-2
abundance: -
v_gene: TRBV7-2
d_gene: -

CDR3nt: TGTGCCAGCAGCGCGGACACGTTGAACACTGAAGCTTTCTTT
CDR3aa: CASSADTLNTEAFF
j_gene: TRBJ1-1
abundance: -
v_gene: TRBV9
d_gene: -

CDR3nt: TGTGCCAGCAGCCACCTCCCTTTGGCCCCCGGGGAGCTGTTTTTT
CDR3aa: CASSHLPLAPGELFF
j_gene: TRBJ2-2
abundance: -
v_gene: TRBV7-3
d_gene: -

CDR3nt: TGTGCCAGCAGTTTATCCCACCCCCTGGGCTTGAACTACGAGCAGTACTTC
CDR3aa: CASSLSHPLGLNYEQYF
j_gene: TRBJ2-7
abundance: -
v_gene: TRBV27
d_gene: -

CDR3nt: TGTGCCAGCAGCCAAGATCGGGGGGGGACAGGGGCTACCGAGCAGTACTTC
CDR3aa: CASSQDRGGTGATEQYF
j_gene: TRBJ2-7
abundance: -
v_gene: TRBV3-1/TRBV3-2
d_gene: TRBD1

CDR3nt: TGCGCCAGCCGAGGCCGAACAGGGAGCTCCTACAATGAGCAGTTCTTC
CDR3aa: CASRGRTGSSYNEQFF
j_gene: TRBJ2-1
abundance: -
v_gene: TRBV4-1
d_gene: -

CDR3nt: TGTGCCACCAGTGACCACCGGGAGGGCACTCTCTTC
CDR3aa: CATSDHREGTLF
j_gene: TRBJ1-2
abundance: -
v_gene: TRBV24-1
d_gene: -

CDR3nt: TGCGCCAGCAGCCAAGGGACAGCTGCCGAGTACGAGCAGTACTTC
CDR3aa: CASSQGTAAEYEQYF
j_gene: TRBJ2-7
abundance: -
v_gene: TRBV4-3
d_gene: -

CDR3nt: TGTGCCAGCAGTGTAGGGGGCATTAACACTGAAGCTTTCTTT
CDR3aa: CASSVGGINTEAFF
j_gene: TRBJ1-1
abundance: -
v_gene: TRBV5-4
d_gene: TRBD1

CDR3nt: TGTGCCATCAGTGAAGACAGGGACTCCTACGAGCAGTACTTC
CDR3aa: CAISEDRDSYEQYF
j_gene: TRBJ2-7
abundance: -
v_gene: TRBV10-3
d_gene: TRBD1

CDR3nt: TGTGCCAGCAGCCAAGATTATAACAGGGGGCGGGAGACCCAGTACTTC
CDR3aa: CASSQDYNRGRETQYF
j_gene: TRBJ2-5
abundance: -
v_gene: TRBV3-1/TRBV3-2
d_gene: TRBD1

CDR3nt: TGCGCCAGCAGCTTCGAGGGGGTCGTCCATGGCTACACCTTC
CDR3aa: CASSFEGVVHGYTF
j_gene: TRBJ1-2
abundance: once
v_gene: TRBV5-1
d_gene: -

CDR3nt: TGCGCCAGCAGCCAAGAGCCGGACTATAACTCCTACGAGCAGTACTTC
CDR3aa: CASSQEPDYNSYEQYF
j_gene: TRBJ2-7
abundance: -
v_gene: TRBV4-1
d_gene: -

CDR3nt: TGCGCCAGCAGCTTTTCTAGCGGGGGGGGCCTCACAGATACGCAGTATTTT
CDR3aa: CASSFSSGGGLTDTQYF
j_gene: TRBJ2-3
abundance: -
v_gene: TRBV5-1
d_gene: TRBD2

CDR3nt: TGCGCCAGCAGCCGAATGTTAGCGGGACGCGGCGAGCAGTTCTTC
CDR3aa: CASSRMLAGRGEQFF
j_gene: TRBJ2-1
abundance: -
v_gene: TRBV4-1
d_gene: TRBD2

CDR3nt: TGTGCCAGCAGTGTGGAACATGGGGCGCCGGGAGGAGCTTTCTTT
CDR3aa: CASSVEHGAPGGAFF
j_gene: TRBJ1-1
abundance: -
v_gene: TRBV6-4
d_gene: -

CDR3nt: TGTGCCAGCAGCCGGGACAGGGGCTTAGGGCAGCCCCAGCATTTT
CDR3aa: CASSRDRGLGQPQHF
j_gene: TRBJ1-5
abundance: -
v_gene: TRBV28
d_gene: TRBD1

CDR3nt: TGTGCCAGCAGCTTGGGACAGGGCGGGGAGGCCTACGAGCAGTACTTC
CDR3aa: CASSLGQGGEAYEQYF
j_gene: TRBJ2-7
abundance: -
v_gene: TRBV5-4
d_gene: -

CDR3nt: TGCGCCAGCAGCCAAGAGGAGGGGCTGAACACTGAAGCTTTCTTT
CDR3aa: CASSQEEGLNTEAFF
j_gene: TRBJ1-1
abundance: -
v_gene: TRBV4-3
d_gene: -

CDR3nt: TGTGCCAGCAGTTCAACAGGGGAGTGGGAGACCCAGTACTTC
CDR3aa: CASSSTGEWETQYF
j_gene: TRBJ2-5
abundance: -
v_gene: TRBV6-2/TRBV6-3
d_gene: TRBD1

CDR3nt: TGTGCCAGCAGCCTTGCCGGGACAGGGACCGGGGAGCTGTTTTTT
CDR3aa: CASSLAGTGTGELFF
j_gene: TRBJ2-2
abundance: once
v_gene: TRBV5-4
d_gene: TRBD1

CDR3nt: TGTGCCACCACCGACAGGGTCCAAGAGACCCAGTACTTC
CDR3aa: CATTDRVQETQYF
j_gene: TRBJ2-5
abundance: once
v_gene: TRBV24-1
d_gene: TRBD1

CDR3nt: TGTGCCAGCAGCCAAGCCGGGACAGGGGCCTACGAGCAGTACTTC
CDR3aa: CASSQAGTGAYEQYF
j_gene: TRBJ2-7
abundance: -
v_gene: TRBV13
d_gene: TRBD1

CDR3nt: TGTGCCAGCAGCGCGGCTGCGGATACTGAAGCTTTCTTT
CDR3aa: CASSAAADTEAFF
j_gene: TRBJ1-1
abundance: -
v_gene: TRBV6-4
d_gene: -

CDR3nt: TGTGCCAGCAGCCTCAGGGGACAGAACACCGGGGAGCTGTTTTTT
CDR3aa: CASSLRGQNTGELFF
j_gene: TRBJ2-2
abundance: -
v_gene: TRBV5-4
d_gene: -

CDR3nt: TGTGCCAGCAGCCAAGATTTGGACAGGGGGCTTTCGGGCAATCAGCCCCAGCATTTT
CDR3aa: CASSQDLDRGLSGNQPQHF
j_gene: TRBJ1-5
abundance: -
v_gene: TRBV4-2
d_gene: TRBD1

CDR3nt: TGTGCCAGCAGCATGGGACAAAACTATGGCTACACCTTC
CDR3aa: CASSMGQNYGYTF
j_gene: TRBJ1-2
abundance: -
v_gene: TRBV12-3/TRBV12-4
d_gene: -

CDR3nt: TGTGCCAGCTCACCTCCGGACACCCGTGGCTATGGCTACACCTTC
CDR3aa: CASSPPDTRGYGYTF
j_gene: TRBJ1-2
abundance: -
v_gene: TRBV18
d_gene: -

CDR3nt: TGTGCCAGCACTAGGACAGACGATAGCAATCAGCCCCAGCATTTT
CDR3aa: CASTRTDDSNQPQHF
j_gene: TRBJ1-5
abundance: -
v_gene: TRBV2
d_gene: -

CDR3nt: TGTGCCAGCAGCATAACAGGGAAACACAACTATGGCTACACCTTC
CDR3aa: CASSITGKHNYGYTF
j_gene: TRBJ1-2
abundance: once
v_gene: TRBV28
d_gene: -

CDR3nt: TGTGCCAGCAGCGACAGGGGGCGGGAGACCCAGTACTTC
CDR3aa: CASSDRGRETQYF
j_gene: TRBJ2-5
abundance: few
v_gene: TRBV11-3
d_gene: TRBD1

CDR3nt: TGTGCCAGCAGCTTTACAGGTTACAATGAGCAGTTCTTC
CDR3aa: CASSFTGYNEQFF
j_gene: TRBJ2-1
abundance: -
v_gene: TRBV7-2
d_gene: -

CDR3nt: TGTGCCAGCTCCCTCCTCGAGGGACAGGGGAACACTGAAGCTTTCTTT
CDR3aa: CASSLLEGQGNTEAFF
j_gene: TRBJ1-1
abundance: -
v_gene: TRBV18
d_gene: TRBD1

CDR3nt: TGTGCCAGTAGGACAGGGGGACTGGGCTACACCTTC
CDR3aa: CASRTGGLGYTF
j_gene: TRBJ1-2
abundance: -
v_gene: TRBV19
d_gene: TRBD1

CDR3nt: TGTGCCAGCAGCCCCCGCGGCCGTGAGCAGTTCTTC
CDR3aa: CASSPRGREQFF
j_gene: TRBJ2-1
abundance: once
v_gene: TRBV9
d_gene: -

CDR3nt: TGTGCCAGCAGCGTAGGAGCGGGGAGCTCCTACGAGCAGTACTTC
CDR3aa: CASSVGAGSSYEQYF
j_gene: TRBJ2-7
abundance: -
v_gene: TRBV9
d_gene: TRBD2

CDR3nt: TGTGCCAGCAGTGAAGCGCTTCCAGGGGGCGGCAGAAACACCATATATTTT
CDR3aa: CASSEALPGGGRNTIYF
j_gene: TRBJ1-3
abundance: -
v_gene: TRBV6-1
d_gene: TRBD1

CDR3nt: TGTGCCAGCAGCCTCGGACAGAACTATGGCTACACCTTC
CDR3aa: CASSLGQNYGYTF
j_gene: TRBJ1-2
abundance: -
v_gene: TRBV7-3
d_gene: -

CDR3nt: TGTGCCAGCAGTCCGGATCTAGCCAATTTACCCTACGAGCAGTACTTC
CDR3aa: CASSPDLANLPYEQYF
j_gene: TRBJ2-7
abundance: -
v_gene: TRBV27
d_gene: -

CDR3nt: TGTGCCAGCAGCCCCGACAGGGGGCTATTCTACGAGCAGTACTTC
CDR3aa: CASSPDRGLFYEQYF
j_gene: TRBJ2-7
abundance: -
v_gene: TRBV7-6
d_gene: TRBD1

CDR3nt: TGTGCCAGCAGTTTCCCCACAGGGGGCACTGAAGCTTTCTTT
CDR3aa: CASSFPTGGTEAFF
j_gene: TRBJ1-1
abundance: -
v_gene: TRBV28
d_gene: TRBD1

CDR3nt: TGTGCCAGCAGCCCACGGGGGGACACTGAAGCTTTCTTT
CDR3aa: CASSPRGDTEAFF
j_gene: TRBJ1-1
abundance: -
v_gene: TRBV14
d_gene: -

CDR3nt: TGTGCCAGCAGTTTCAATTCGGGTGGGAGTGGCTACACCTTC
CDR3aa: CASSFNSGGSGYTF
j_gene: TRBJ1-2
abundance: few
v_gene: TRBV28
d_gene: -

CDR3nt: TGTGCCAGCAGCTTAGTTATGACAGGGGTGGGTGAAAAACTGTTTTTT
CDR3aa: CASSLVMTGVGEKLFF
j_gene: TRBJ1-4
abundance: -
v_gene: TRBV7-2
d_gene: TRBD1

CDR3nt: TGTGCCAGCAGTCTGGAGGTAGCGGGATTTCACGAGCAGTACTTC
CDR3aa: CASSLEVAGFHEQYF
j_gene: TRBJ2-7
abundance: few
v_gene: TRBV3-1/TRBV3-2
d_gene: TRBD2

CDR3nt: TGTGCCATCAGAGGGGCGACCGGTGGCACTGAAGCTTTCTTT
CDR3aa: CAIRGATGGTEAFF
j_gene: TRBJ1-1
abundance: -
v_gene: TRBV10-3
d_gene: -

CDR3nt: TGTGCCAGCTACCCCACGGCCGGACAGAGTAATGAAAAACTGTTTTTT
CDR3aa: CASYPTAGQSNEKLFF
j_gene: TRBJ1-4
abundance: once
v_gene: TRBV28
d_gene: -

CDR3nt: TGTGCCAGCAGAGAGCGGGTCTTAGCCAAAAACATTCAGTACTTC
CDR3aa: CASRERVLAKNIQYF
j_gene: TRBJ2-4
abundance: -
v_gene: TRBV2
d_gene: -